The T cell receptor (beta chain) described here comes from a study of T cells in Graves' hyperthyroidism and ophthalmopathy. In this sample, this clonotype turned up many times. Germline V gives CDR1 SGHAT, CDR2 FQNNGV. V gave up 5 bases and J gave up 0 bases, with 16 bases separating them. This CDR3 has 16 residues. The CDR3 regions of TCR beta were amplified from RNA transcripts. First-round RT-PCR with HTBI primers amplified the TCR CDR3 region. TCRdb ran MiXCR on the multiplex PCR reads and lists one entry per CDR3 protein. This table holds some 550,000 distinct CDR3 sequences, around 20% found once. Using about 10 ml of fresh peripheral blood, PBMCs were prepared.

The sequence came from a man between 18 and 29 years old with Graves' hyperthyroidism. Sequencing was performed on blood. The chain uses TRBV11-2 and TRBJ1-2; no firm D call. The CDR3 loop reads CASSPPIGIANYGYTF. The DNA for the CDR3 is TGTGCCAGCAGCCCCCCCATCGGGATAGCTAACTATGGCTACACCTTC. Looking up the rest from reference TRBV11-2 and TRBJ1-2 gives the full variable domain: EAGVAQSPRYKIIEKRQSVAFWCNPISGHATLYWYQQILGQGPKLLIQFQNNGVVDDSQLPKDRFSAERLKGVDSTLKIQPAKLEDSAVYLCASSPPIGIANYGYTFGSGTRLTVV.